This TCR beta chain derives from a study of blood T cell repertoires in COVID-19. CDR1 SGDLS and CDR2 YYNGEE come from the germline V gene. With V trimmed by 4 bases and J by 8 bases, 8 bases remained unmatched. The CDR3 runs to 15 residues. Clones were read by immunoSEQ multiplex PCR, and TCRdb kept only the in-frame ones, dropping some. The table includes some 180,000 clones, 85% detected once. This chain uses TRBV9 with TRBJ2-1, with 11 bases lining up with TRBD2. The receptor was derived from a man aged 35 to 55 who had recovered from COVID-19. Specimen: PBMCs or T cells enriched from blood (not recorded which). The CDR3 spells CASSPEGSGGDEQFF. CDR3 nucleotide sequence: TGTGCCAGCAGCCCCGAGGGTAGCGGGGGGGATGAGCAGTTCTTC.